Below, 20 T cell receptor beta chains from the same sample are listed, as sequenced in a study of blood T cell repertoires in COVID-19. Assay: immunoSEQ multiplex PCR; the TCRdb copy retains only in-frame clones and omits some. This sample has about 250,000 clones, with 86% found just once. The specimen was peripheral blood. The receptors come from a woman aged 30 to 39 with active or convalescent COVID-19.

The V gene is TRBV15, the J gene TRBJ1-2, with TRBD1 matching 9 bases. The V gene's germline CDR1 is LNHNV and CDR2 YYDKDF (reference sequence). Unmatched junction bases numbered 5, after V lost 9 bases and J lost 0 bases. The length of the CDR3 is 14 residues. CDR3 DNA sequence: TGTGCCACGGGACAGGGCCCGTCTAACTATGGCTACACCTTC. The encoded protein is CATGQGPSNYGYTF.

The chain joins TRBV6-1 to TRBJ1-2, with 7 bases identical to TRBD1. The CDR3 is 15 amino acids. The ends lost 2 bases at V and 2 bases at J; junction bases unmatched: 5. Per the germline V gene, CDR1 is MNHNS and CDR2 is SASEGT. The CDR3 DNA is TGTGCCAGCAGTGAACCGACAGGGCCAAACTATGGCTACACCTTC. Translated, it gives CASSEPTGPNYGYTF.

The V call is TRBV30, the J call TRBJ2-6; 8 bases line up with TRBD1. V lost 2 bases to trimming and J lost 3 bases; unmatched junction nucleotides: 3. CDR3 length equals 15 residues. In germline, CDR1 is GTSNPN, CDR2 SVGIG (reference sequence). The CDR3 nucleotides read TGTGCCTGGAGTCCGGACAGGGTTGGGGCCAACGTCCTGACTTTC. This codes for CAWSPDRVGANVLTF.

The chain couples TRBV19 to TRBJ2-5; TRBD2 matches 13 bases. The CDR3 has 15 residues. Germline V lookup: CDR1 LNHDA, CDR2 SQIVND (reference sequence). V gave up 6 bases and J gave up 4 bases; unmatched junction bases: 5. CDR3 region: CASRLRTSGGETQYF. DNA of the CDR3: TGTGCCAGTAGATTACGGACTAGCGGGGGAGAGACCCAGTACTTC.

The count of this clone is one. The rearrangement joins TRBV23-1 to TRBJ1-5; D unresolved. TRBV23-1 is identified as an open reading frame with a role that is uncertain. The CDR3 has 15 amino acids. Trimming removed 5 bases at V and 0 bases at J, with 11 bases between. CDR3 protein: CASSNHVRSNQPQHF. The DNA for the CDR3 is TGCGCCAGCAGTAATCATGTGCGTAGCAATCAGCCCCAGCATTTT.

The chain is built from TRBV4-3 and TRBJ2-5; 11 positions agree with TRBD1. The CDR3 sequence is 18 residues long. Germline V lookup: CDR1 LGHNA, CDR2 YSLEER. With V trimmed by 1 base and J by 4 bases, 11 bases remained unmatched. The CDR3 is CASSQGSTGTGGIETQYF. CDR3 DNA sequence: TGCGCCAGCAGCCAAGGATCGACCGGGACAGGGGGAATAGAGACCCAGTACTTC.

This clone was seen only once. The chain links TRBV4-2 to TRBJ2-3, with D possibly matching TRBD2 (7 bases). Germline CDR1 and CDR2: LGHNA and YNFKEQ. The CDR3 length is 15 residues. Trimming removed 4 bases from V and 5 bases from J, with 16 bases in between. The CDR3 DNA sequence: TGTGCCAGCAGCCCTGGCGGAGGGGGGGTAGATACGCAGTATTTT. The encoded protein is CASSPGGGGVDTQYF.

Here the CDR3 DNA reads TGTGCCAGCTCACCTGGCCAGGCAAATACGCAGTATTTT. Its translation is CASSPGQANTQYF. The chain combines TRBV18 with TRBJ2-3; D gene ambiguous. Germline V gene sequence: CDR1 KGHSH, CDR2 LQKENI. Trimming took off 3 bases at V and 7 bases at J, with 11 bases between the two ends. This CDR3 is 13 amino acids long.

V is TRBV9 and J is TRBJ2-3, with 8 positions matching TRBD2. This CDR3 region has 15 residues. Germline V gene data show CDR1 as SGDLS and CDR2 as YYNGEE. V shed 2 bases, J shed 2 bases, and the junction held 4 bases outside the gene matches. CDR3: CASSVFGGVTDTQYF. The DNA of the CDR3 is TGTGCCAGCAGCGTTTTCGGGGGGGTCACAGATACGCAGTATTTT.

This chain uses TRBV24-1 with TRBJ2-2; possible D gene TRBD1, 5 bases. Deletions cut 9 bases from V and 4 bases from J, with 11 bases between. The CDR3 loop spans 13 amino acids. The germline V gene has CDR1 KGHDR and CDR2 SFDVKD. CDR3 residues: CATAGHVTGELFF. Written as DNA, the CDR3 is TGTGCCACCGCCGGACACGTCACCGGGGAGCTGTTTTTT.

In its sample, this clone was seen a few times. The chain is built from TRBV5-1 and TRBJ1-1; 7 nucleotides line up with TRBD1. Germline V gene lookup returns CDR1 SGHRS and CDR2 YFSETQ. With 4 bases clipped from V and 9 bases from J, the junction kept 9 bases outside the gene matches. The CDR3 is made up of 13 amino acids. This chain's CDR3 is CASSDPRGRQAFF. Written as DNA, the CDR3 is TGCGCCAGCAGCGACCCCAGGGGGAGGCAAGCTTTCTTT.

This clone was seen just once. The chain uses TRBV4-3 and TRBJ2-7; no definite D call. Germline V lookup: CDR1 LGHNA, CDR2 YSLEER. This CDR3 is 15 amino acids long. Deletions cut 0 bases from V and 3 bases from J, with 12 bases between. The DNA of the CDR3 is TGCGCCAGCAGCCAAGATATGGCGGTCCTCTACGAGCAGTACTTC. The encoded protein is CASSQDMAVLYEQYF.

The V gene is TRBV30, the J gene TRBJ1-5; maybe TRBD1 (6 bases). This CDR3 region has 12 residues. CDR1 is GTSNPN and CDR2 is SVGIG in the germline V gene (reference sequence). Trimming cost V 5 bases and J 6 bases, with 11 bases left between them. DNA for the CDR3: TGTGCCTGGGGGGGCGCGGGTCAGCCCCAGCATTTT. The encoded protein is CAWGGAGQPQHF.

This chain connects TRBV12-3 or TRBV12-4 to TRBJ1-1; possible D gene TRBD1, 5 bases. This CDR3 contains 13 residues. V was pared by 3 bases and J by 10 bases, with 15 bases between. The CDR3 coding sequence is TGTGCCAGCAGTTTTGAACAGGCAGCTGGAGCTTTCTTT. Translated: CASSFEQAAGAFF.

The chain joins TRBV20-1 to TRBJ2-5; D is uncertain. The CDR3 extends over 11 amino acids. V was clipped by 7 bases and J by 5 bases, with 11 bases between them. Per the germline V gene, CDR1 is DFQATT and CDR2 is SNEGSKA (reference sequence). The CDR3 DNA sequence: TGCAGTGGATACTGGTACGAGACCCAGTACTTC. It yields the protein CSGYWYETQYF.

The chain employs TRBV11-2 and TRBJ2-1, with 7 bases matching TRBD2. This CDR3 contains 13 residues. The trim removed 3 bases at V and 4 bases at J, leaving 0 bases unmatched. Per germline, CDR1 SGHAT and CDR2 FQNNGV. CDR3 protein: CASSLGGYNEQFF. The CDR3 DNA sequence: TGTGCCAGCAGCTTGGGGGGGTACAATGAGCAGTTCTTC. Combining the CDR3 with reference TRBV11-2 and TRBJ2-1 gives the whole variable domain EAGVAQSPRYKIIEKRQSVAFWCNPISGHATLYWYQQILGQGPKLLIQFQNNGVVDDSQLPKDRFSAERLKGVDSTLKIQPAKLEDSAVYLCASSLGGYNEQFFGPGTRLTVL.

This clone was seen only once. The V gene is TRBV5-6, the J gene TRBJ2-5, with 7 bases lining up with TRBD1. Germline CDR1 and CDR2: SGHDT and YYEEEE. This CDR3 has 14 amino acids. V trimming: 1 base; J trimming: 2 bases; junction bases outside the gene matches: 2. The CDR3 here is CASSLLQGQETQYF. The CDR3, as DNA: TGTGCCAGCAGCTTGTTACAGGGGCAAGAGACCCAGTACTTC.

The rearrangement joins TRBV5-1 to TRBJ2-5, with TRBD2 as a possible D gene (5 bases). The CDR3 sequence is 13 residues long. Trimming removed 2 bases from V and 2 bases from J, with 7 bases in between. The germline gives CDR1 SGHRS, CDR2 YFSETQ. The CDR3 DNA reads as TGCGCCAGCAGCTTTTCGGGACAAGAGACCCAGTACTTC. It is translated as CASSFSGQETQYF.

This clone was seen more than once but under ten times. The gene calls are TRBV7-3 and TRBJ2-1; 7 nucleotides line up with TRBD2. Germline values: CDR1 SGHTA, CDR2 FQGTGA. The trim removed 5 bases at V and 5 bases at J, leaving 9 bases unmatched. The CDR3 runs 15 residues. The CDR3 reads CASSPGLGRHNEQFF. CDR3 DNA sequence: TGTGCCAGCAGCCCCGGACTAGGGAGGCACAATGAGCAGTTCTTC.

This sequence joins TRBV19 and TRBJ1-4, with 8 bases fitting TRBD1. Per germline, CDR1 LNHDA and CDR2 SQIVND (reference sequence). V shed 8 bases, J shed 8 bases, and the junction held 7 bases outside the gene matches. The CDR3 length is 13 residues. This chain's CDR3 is CASRQGALEKLFF. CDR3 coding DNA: TGTGCCAGTCGGCAGGGGGCCTTAGAAAAACTGTTTTTT. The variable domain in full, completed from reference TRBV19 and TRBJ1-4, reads DGGITQSPKYLFRKEGQNVTLSCEQNLNHDAMYWYRQDPGQGLRLIYYSQIVNDFQKGDIAEGYSVSREKKESFPLTVTSAQKNPTAFYLCASRQGALEKLFFGSGTQLSVL.